This T cell receptor beta chain was identified during a study of shared clonotypes between healthy human individuals (dated by TCRdb to between 2020 and 2021). Notes on the research overall: The cohort included three men and two women between 18 and 49 years of age. Per donor, three plates each were used for CD4 naive and CD4 memory, two for CD8 naive, and one for CD8 memory. The study deeply sequenced blood TCR repertoires of several healthy adults to estimate repertoire size and the extent of clonotype sharing between individuals. Libraries were prepared and TCR repertoires were sequenced by different laboratories using diverse techniques, in order to increase sequencing depth and limit assay-specific biases. Per donor, leukapheresis produced somewhere between about 0.94 and 9.5 billion PBMCs.

V is trimmed back by 0 bases and J by 10 bases, and the junction contains 5 bases that no gene match accounts for. The germline V gene provides CDR1 LGHNA and CDR2 YSLEER. Taken from cysteine to phenylalanine, the CDR3 has 15 residues. Here the CDR3 DNA is all that survives: 45 bases in frame from base 1. As concerns this clone: No antigen is known for it. No base quality information exists; no much larger clone differs at one position.

Healthy HIV-negative adults with no recently reported acute infections or vaccinations were included as donors. Only Caucasian adults living in Nashville, Tennessee, USA were represented among the donors. CD4+ T cells were enriched by magnetic negative selection, after which naive cells were positively selected on CD45RA and the negative fraction was taken as the memory subset. Blood was collected by leukapheresis, and PBMCs were isolated by Ficoll-Histopaque density gradient centrifugation and then cryopreserved in liquid nitrogen vapor phase. Analytical flow cytometry was used to check the purity and quantity of every magnetically sorted T cell population. Genomic DNA was isolated from every sorted fraction and measured by UV absorbance on a Nanodrop 2000c. Using the deep immunoSEQ assay, multiplex PCR amplified TCR CDR3 regions from genomic DNA. For each cell subset, the extracted genomic DNA was distributed evenly across all wells of several immunoSEQ 96-well plates, and each plate served as one replicate. For sorted subsets, 150 to 250 ng genomic DNA, equal to 30,000 to 35,000 T cell genomes, was loaded into each replicate PCR. Purified libraries were measured with a Qubit 3.0 fluorometer, size-checked on a Bioanalyzer 2100, and measured again with the KAPA Library Quantification kit. Every immunoSEQ 96-well plate was sequenced on a dedicated single-read 150-cycle Illumina NextSeq 550 flow cell. The authors' pipeline ran thus. Because the immunoSEQ output held only junctional sequences and lacked quality scores, the filtering could not match the filtering applied to full-length reads. To assign V/J genes and CDR3, sequences were annotated against IMGT germline references using PyIR, a Python wrapper for IgBLAST v1.9. Reads were filtered out if the reads had weak V/J assignments (E-value above 1e-6), no CDR3, stop codons, out-of-frame junctions, or ambiguous translated residues. A V3J clonotype was defined by an identical inferred V gene, J gene, and CDR3 amino acid sequence. To compute the percentage overlap between repertoires, the number of shared unique clonotypes was divided by the size of the smaller repertoire. RTK rarefaction, the Chao1 estimator, and Recon v2.1 estimates of unobserved clonotypes were used to assess repertoire richness. For all TCRbeta clonotypes obtained by the gDNA method from a few donors, generation probabilities were computed with OLGA. TCRdb mirrors the immuneACCESS table, restricted to in-frame sequences. Some clones are absent from its copies; in checked studies, under half trace to an unresolved V gene, and the reason for the others is unknown. V, J and clone size are those of that table, while D and trimming were read from the DNA. The sample table holds roughly 2.6 million clones, of which just over 90% were seen once. 0.13% to 0.15% of the sample comes from the top ten.

The investigation overall reported the following: Sharing across several donors was observed for around 5% of naive CD4, over 3% of naive CD8, 2.3% of memory CD4, and around 0.4% of memory CD8 clonotypes. The small number of donors limited the genetic and exposure-history diversity represented. Rarefaction of sorted-subset datasets indicated incomplete sequencing despite the large sequencing depth. Sampling was restricted to blood, and TCR repertoires in tissue are likely to differ from TCR repertoires in blood. Pairwise subsampling indicated that sequencing depth was expected to affect the degree of clonotype sharing among donors. Naive subsets generally had larger estimated clonotype richness than memory subsets. Higher generation probabilities were observed for clonotypes shared by all four sorted-subset donors than for non-shared clonotypes.

The source is a man aged 18 to 30 in good health. This receptor chain uses TRBV4-3 and TRBJ2-7, with 14 junctional bases fitting TRBD2. Specimen: naive CD4+ T cells sorted from blood. This specimen's cell subset or site label, interpreted: CD45RA+ positively selected. The sequence in DNA is TGCGCCAGCAGCCAAGATCGGACTAGCGGGAGGCGACAGTACTTC. Translation gives CASSQDRTSGRRQYF.